The 14 T cell receptor beta chains in this list originate from one sample, sequenced in a study of response to subunit inactivated influenza vaccine. TCRdb reprocessed the RT-PCR reads via MiXCR and lists one record per CDR3 protein. Altogether roughly 760,000 distinct CDR3 sequences are present, 21% being singletons, with the ten largest covering about a tenth. Sequencing used PBMCs from blood, obtained approximately 5 days after vaccination. The receptors originated from a man aged 45-60 years who received an inactivated influenza vaccine.

Many counts were recorded for this clonotype. CDR3 sequence (DNA): TGCGCCAGCAGCCCAAGGGGGGCCTACAATGAGCAGTTCTTC. Protein sequence: CASSPRGAYNEQFF. The V and J genes are TRBV5-1 and TRBJ2-1; D tentatively reads TRBD1 or TRBD2 (6 bases each). This CDR3 is built from 14 residues. V was clipped by 4 bases and J by 2 bases, with 10 bases between them. CDR1 and CDR2 from the germline V gene are SGHRS and YFSETQ.

J is TRBJ2-5 and V is TRBV7-2; the D gene is possibly TRBD1 (6 bases). V lost 4 bases and J lost 4, with 10 bases in between. This CDR3 comprises 13 residues. Germline V gene sequence: CDR1 SGHTA, CDR2 FQGNSA. CDR3 nucleotide sequence: TGTGCCAGCAGCTCCGGGACAACAGAGACCCAGTACTTC. It translates to CASSSGTTETQYF.

This clonotype has only a few counts. The chain combines TRBV5-1 with TRBJ2-7; D is unclear. CDR1 and CDR2 (germline): SGHRS, YFSETQ. The germline V and J ends were trimmed by 4 bases and 1 base, with 15 bases remaining between them. The CDR3 length is 15 residues. CDR3 DNA: TGCGCCAGCAGCCCTTGGTTGGGGTCGTCCTACGAGCAGTACTTC. Protein product: CASSPWLGSSYEQYF. Combining the CDR3 with reference TRBV5-1 and TRBJ2-7 gives the whole variable domain KAGVTQTPRYLIKTRGQQVTLSCSPISGHRSVSWYQQTPGQGLQFLFEYFSETQRNKGNFPGRFSGRQFSNSRSEMNVSTLELGDSALYLCASSPWLGSSYEQYFGPGTRLTVT.

This clonotype was detected a few times. The chain links TRBV4-1 to TRBJ2-3; 10 positions agree with TRBD1. The J segment lost 2 bases and the V segment lost 0 bases, leaving 5 bases of the junction unmatched. The V gene's germline CDR1 is MGHRA and CDR2 YSYEKL. The length of the CDR3 is 17 residues. The CDR3, as DNA: TGCGCCAGCAGCCAAGAGGCTGGGACAGGGGTCACAGATACGCAGTATTTT. It translates to CASSQEAGTGVTDTQYF.

This clonotype was detected a few times. This chain joins TRBV18 and TRBJ2-6, with D maybe TRBD1 (5 bases). The V gene lost 2 bases and the J gene lost 4 bases, with 9 bases spanning the gap. In germline, CDR1 is KGHSH, CDR2 LQKENI. CDR3 length: 15 residues. The CDR3 loop reads CASSPVGPGANVLTF. CDR3 nucleotides: TGTGCCAGCTCACCAGTGGGGCCGGGGGCCAACGTCCTGACTTTC.

This clonotype was recorded many times. The chain carries TRBV5-1 and TRBJ2-7; 7 nucleotides match TRBD1. V lost 3 bases, J lost 3 bases, and 12 bases stayed unmatched. This CDR3 spans 16 amino acids. Per germline, CDR1 SGHRS and CDR2 YFSETQ. The CDR3 protein is CASSYEGALRGYEQYF. The DNA of the CDR3 is TGCGCCAGCAGCTATGAGGGGGCGTTGAGAGGCTACGAGCAGTACTTC.

This clonotype was counted a few times. The J gene is TRBJ2-1, the V gene TRBV20-1; 10 positions match TRBD2. CDR1 is DFQATT, CDR2 SNEGSKA, per germline (reference sequence). V gave up 0 bases and J gave up 3 bases; unmatched junction bases: 5. CDR3 size: 16 residues. The CDR3 is CSARDEGLARYNEQFF. CDR3 coding DNA: TGCAGTGCTAGAGACGAGGGACTAGCGCGCTACAATGAGCAGTTCTTC.

This chain connects TRBV7-3 to TRBJ2-1; 7 positions match TRBD1. V dropped 2 bases and J dropped 5; count of bases not matched to a gene: 6. Germline V lookup: CDR1 SGHTA, CDR2 FQGTGA. CDR3 length: 15 residues. This CDR3 reads CASSLLGQRDNEQFF. In nucleotides, the CDR3 is TGTGCCAGCAGCTTATTGGGACAGAGGGACAATGAGCAGTTCTTC.

Only a few counts were recorded for this clonotype. Germline and junction disagree at one end, which may indicate a read error. The chain combines TRBV20-1 with TRBJ2-2; the D is unclear. CDR1 and CDR2 from the germline V gene are DFQATT and SNEGSKA (reference sequence). The CDR3 consists of 11 residues. The CDR3 sequence: CSARGVGELFF. Here the CDR3 DNA reads TGCAGTGCCAGAGGTGTCGGGGAGCTGTTTTTT.

Comments on this clonotype: It is likely a read error, because the conserved phenylalanine at the end of the CDR3 is missing. The chain combines TRBV12-3 or TRBV12-4 with TRBJ1-5; D not resolved. V was clipped by 5 bases and J by 6 bases, with 11 bases between them. The CDR3 covers 13 residues. In DNA, the CDR3 is TGTGCCAGCAGTAATACGGGCGGTCAGCCCCAGCATATT. Translated: CASSNTGGQPQHI.

This clonotype came up a few times. V and J are TRBV20-1 and TRBJ2-1, with 10 bases that match TRBD1. The CDR3 is 17 amino acids. With 0 bases clipped from V and 4 bases from J, the junction kept 9 bases outside the gene matches. Germline values: CDR1 DFQATT, CDR2 SNEGSKA (reference sequence). The CDR3 region is CSARDLTGTGEYNEQFF. The DNA of the CDR3 is TGCAGTGCTAGAGATCTCACCGGGACAGGGGAGTACAATGAGCAGTTCTTC.

The rearrangement uses TRBV10-3 and TRBJ2-1; a weak D match, TRBD2 (6 bases). The CDR3 runs to 13 residues. V lost 2 bases, J lost 8 bases, and 10 bases lay in between. Germline V gene lookup returns CDR1 ENHRY and CDR2 SYGVKD. The chain's CDR3 is CAISEGRGYEQFF. The CDR3 DNA is TGTGCCATCAGTGAGGGTCGGGGGTATGAGCAGTTCTTC.

This clonotype was found a few times. The chain is built from TRBV5-1 and TRBJ2-7, with D maybe TRBD1 (5 bases). The V gene's germline CDR1 is SGHRS and CDR2 YFSETQ. The CDR3 runs to 14 residues. Trimming shortened V by 6 bases and J by 0 bases, and 13 bases separated the two germline ends. The chain's CDR3 is CASKRTLSSYEQYF. Here the CDR3 DNA reads TGCGCCAGCAAAAGGACATTGAGCTCCTACGAGCAGTACTTC.

In this sample, this clonotype turned up a few times. V and J are TRBV28 and TRBJ2-3, with D hard to call. The CDR3 is 13 residues long. Trimming took off 8 bases at V and 4 bases at J, with 13 bases between the two ends. From germline, CDR1 is MDHEN and CDR2 SYDVKM. Here the CDR3 reads CASRAQSPDTQYF. Written as DNA, the CDR3 is TGTGCCAGCCGCGCTCAGAGCCCAGATACGCAGTATTTT. Full variable domain (missing parts from reference TRBV28 and TRBJ2-3): DVKVTQSSRYLVKRTGEKVFLECVQDMDHENMFWYRQDPGLGLRLIYFSYDVKMKEKGDIPEGYSVSREKKERFSLILESASTNQTSMYLCASRAQSPDTQYFGPGTRLTVL.